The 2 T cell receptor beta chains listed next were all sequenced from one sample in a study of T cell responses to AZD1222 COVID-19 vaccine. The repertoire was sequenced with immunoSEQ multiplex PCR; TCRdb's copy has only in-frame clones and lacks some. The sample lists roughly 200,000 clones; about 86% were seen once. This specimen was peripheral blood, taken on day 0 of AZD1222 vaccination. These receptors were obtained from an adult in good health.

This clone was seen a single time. The CDR3 region is CASSWGRNEQFF. CDR3 DNA: TGTGCCAGCAGCTGGGGACGCAATGAGCAGTTCTTC. The chain has TRBV13 and TRBJ2-1, with D perhaps being TRBD1 or TRBD2 (5 bases each). CDR1 and CDR2 (germline): PRHDT, FYEKMQ (reference sequence). V lost 4 bases and J lost 6, with 7 bases in between. The length of the CDR3 is 12 residues.

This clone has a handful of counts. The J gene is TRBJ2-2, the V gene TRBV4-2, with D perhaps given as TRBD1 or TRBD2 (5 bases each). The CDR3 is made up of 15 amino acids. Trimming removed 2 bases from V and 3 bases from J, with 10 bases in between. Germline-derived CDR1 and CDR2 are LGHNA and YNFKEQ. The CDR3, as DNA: TGTGCCAGCAGCCAATCCGGGACGCACACCGGGGAGCTGTTTTTT. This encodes CASSQSGTHTGELFF.